This record concerns one T cell receptor beta chain sequence. The sample is drawn from a study of blood T cell repertoires in COVID-19. Study details: Specimens from acute and convalescent COVID-19 originated in the United States, Italy and Spain.

The Seattle patients, enrolled during active infection, were followed longitudinally. Authors' processing steps: Estimation of nucleated cell counts was performed using reference gene primer amplification. Clones were read by immunoSEQ multiplex PCR, and TCRdb kept only the in-frame ones, dropping some. That table supplies the V and J calls and clone size; D and trimming were determined from the DNA. Found here are 350,000 to 400,000 clones, around 90% of them singletons; the top ten hold approximately 3%. V was clipped by 0 bases and J by 5 bases, with 10 bases between them. The CDR3 extends over 15 amino acids. The germline V gene has CDR1 MNHEY and CDR2 SVGAGI.

Sequencing used peripheral blood. This sequence was found in a young woman with COVID-19, enrolled during active disease. The rearrangement links TRBV6-5 to TRBJ1-4; D may be TRBD1 (6 bases). This chain's CDR3 is CASSYSDSPNEKLFF. The CDR3 DNA sequence: TGTGCCAGCAGTTACTCGGACAGTCCAAATGAAAAACTGTTTTTT.